This T cell receptor beta chain is from a study of molecular identifiers for immune sequencing clone quantification. Study summary: Replicate experiments took RNA from 20,000 or 100,000 naive CD8 cells, divided it five ways and sequenced four.

CDR1 and CDR2 from the germline V gene are SGHAT and FQNNGV. The CDR3 loop spans 17 amino acids. V was pared by 1 base and J by 2 bases, with 5 bases of the junction left unmatched. Source material for naive CD8 libraries was roughly 18,000 to 1,100,000 sorted cells, with 10%, 30% or 50% RNA. Naive CD8 T cells, phenotype CD8+CD4-CCR7+CD45RA+, were sorted. For bulk TCR libraries, previously described methods and listed TCR primers were used. TCRdb re-called the PCR reads through MiXCR, storing one row per CDR3 protein. The sample lists 8,000 to 10,000 distinct CDR3 sequences; around 14% were seen once. This clonotype was observed at least ten times.

The V call is TRBV11-2, the J call TRBJ2-3; 11 bases map to TRBD2. The sequenced sample was naive CD8+ T cells from blood, with Jurkat cell RNA spiked in. Sample subset: FACS-sorted CD8+CD4-CCR7+CD45RA+ naive T cells. This sequence originates from a human donor in good health. Some libraries in this study had Jurkat cell RNA spiked in. For the CDR3, the DNA is TGTGCCAGCAGCTTAGTTGCTAGCGGGGGGACCACAGATACGCAGTATTTT. Translated: CASSLVASGGTTDTQYF.